The T cell receptor (beta chain) under discussion was sequenced for a study of blood T cell repertoires in COVID-19. Study overall: Sites in the United States, Italy and Spain provided acute and convalescent COVID-19 samples. PBMCs, B-cell-depleted T cells, or T cells were the source of the cDNA or gDNA that made up the material.

Germline CDR1 MNHEY, CDR2 SMNVEV (reference sequence). With 7 bases removed from V and 6 bases from J, the gap between germline ends came to 18 bases. This CDR3 is 14 amino acids long. Authors' processing steps: Researchers report that nucleated cell counts were estimated from reference gene primer amplification. TCRdb keeps only in-frame clones here, not all; method: immunoSEQ multiplex PCR. V and J calls and clone size follow that table, whereas D and trimming were derived from the DNA. Among some 21,000 clones, 80% were seen once, and the ten largest hold 13%. This rearrangement joins TRBV27 to TRBJ1-1; perhaps TRBD1 as D (5 bases). Sequenced sample: peripheral blood. The clonotype was recovered from a man aged 60 to 75 with active COVID-19. The CDR3 region has the DNA TGTGCCAGCACTTCTAAAACGGGGGACCCTGAAGCTTTCTTT. Its protein product is CASTSKTGDPEAFF.